This TCR beta chain came from a study of Graves' ophthalmopathy and Graves' hyperthyroidism. General observations from the study: Researchers report that a 13-signature model separated ophthalmopathy from stable hyperthyroidism, posting around 86% sensitivity and 81.08% specificity.

The hyperthyroidism patients, aged 18 to 65, had been newly diagnosed, with under 2 months' duration. A word on this clonotype: Its target is not known.

TCR beta CDR3 amplification used RNA transcripts. The first round was an RT-PCR with HTBI primers, and the second round was a multiplex PCR. TCRdb reprocessed the multiplex PCR reads via MiXCR and lists one record per CDR3 protein. The data hold hundreds of thousands of distinct CDR3 sequences, with 22% observed a single time. Sample: peripheral blood. This TCR came from a young woman with stable Graves' hyperthyroidism. Some clones in this sample may be carry-over from other donors' samples.

In DNA, the CDR3 is TGTGCCAGCAGTCCAATATCGGGGGATGACATGAACACTGAAGCTTTCTTT. This translates into CASSPISGDDMNTEAFF. The chain has TRBV6-2 or TRBV6-3 and TRBJ1-1; a possible D gene is TRBD1 (5 bases). V was cut by 5 bases and J by 0 bases, with 19 bases left in between. Germline CDR1 reads MNHEY; CDR2 reads SVGEGT. The CDR3 loop spans 17 amino acids.